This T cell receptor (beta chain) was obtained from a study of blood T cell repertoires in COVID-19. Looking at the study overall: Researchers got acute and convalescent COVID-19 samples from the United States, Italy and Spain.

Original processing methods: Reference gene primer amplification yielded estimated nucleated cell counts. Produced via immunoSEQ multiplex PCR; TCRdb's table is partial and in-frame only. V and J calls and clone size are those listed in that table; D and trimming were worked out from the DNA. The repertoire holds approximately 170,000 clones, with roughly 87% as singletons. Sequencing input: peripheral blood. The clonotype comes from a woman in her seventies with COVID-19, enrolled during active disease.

For the CDR3, the DNA is TGTGCCAGCAGTTCCCCGGGGGTAGCGGGAGGATATGAGCAGTTCTTC. This sequence encodes CASSSPGVAGGYEQFF. V usage is TRBV6-5 and J usage is TRBJ2-1; TRBD2 agrees at 10 bases. The V segment lost 4 bases and the J segment 8 bases; nucleotides outside the gene matches: 11. The CDR3 loop spans 16 amino acids. Germline V gene lookup returns CDR1 MNHEY and CDR2 SVGAGI.